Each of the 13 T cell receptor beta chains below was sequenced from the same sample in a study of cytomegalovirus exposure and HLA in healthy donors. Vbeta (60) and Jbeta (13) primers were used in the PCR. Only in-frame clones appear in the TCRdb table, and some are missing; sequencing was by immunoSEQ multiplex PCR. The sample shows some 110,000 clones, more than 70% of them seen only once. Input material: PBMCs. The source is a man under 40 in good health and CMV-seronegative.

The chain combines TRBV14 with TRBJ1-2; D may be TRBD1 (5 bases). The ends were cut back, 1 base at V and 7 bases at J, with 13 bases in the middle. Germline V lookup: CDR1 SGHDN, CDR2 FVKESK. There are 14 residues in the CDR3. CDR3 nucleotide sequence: TGTGCCAGCAGCCAAGCTCCTCGGGGGAGTGGCTACACCTTC. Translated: CASSQAPRGSGYTF.

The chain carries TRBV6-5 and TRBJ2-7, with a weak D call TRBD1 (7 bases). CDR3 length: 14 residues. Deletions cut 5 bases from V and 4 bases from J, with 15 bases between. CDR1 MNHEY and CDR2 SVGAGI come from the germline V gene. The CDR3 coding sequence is TGTGCCAGCAGTCCCCGACAGGGAGGTTACGAGCAGTACTTC. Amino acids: CASSPRQGGYEQYF.

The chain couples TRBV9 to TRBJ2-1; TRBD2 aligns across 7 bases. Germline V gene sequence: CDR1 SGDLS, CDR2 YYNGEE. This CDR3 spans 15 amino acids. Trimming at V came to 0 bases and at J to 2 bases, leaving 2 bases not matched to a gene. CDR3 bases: TGTGCCAGCAGCGTAGGGGAGGGCGCCTACAATGAGCAGTTCTTC. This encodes CASSVGEGAYNEQFF.

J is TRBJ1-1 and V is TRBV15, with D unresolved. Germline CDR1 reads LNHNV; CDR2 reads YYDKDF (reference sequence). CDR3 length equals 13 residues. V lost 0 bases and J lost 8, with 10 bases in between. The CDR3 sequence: CATSRDLEVEAFF. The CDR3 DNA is TGTGCCACCAGCAGAGATCTGGAGGTAGAAGCTTTCTTT.

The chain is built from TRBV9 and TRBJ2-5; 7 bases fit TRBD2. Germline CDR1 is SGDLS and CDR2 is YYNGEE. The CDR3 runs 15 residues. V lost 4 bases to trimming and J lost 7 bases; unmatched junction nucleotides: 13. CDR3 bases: TGTGCCAGCAGCCCCTTCGAACAAGCGGGGTTGACCCAGTACTTC. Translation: CASSPFEQAGLTQYF.

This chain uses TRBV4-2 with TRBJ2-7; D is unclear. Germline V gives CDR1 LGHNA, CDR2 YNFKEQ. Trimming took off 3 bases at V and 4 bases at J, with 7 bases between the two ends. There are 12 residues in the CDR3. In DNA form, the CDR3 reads TGTGCCAGCAGCCACCCCGGGTACGAGCAGTACTTC. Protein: CASSHPGYEQYF.

The CDR3 region is CASSRGTDLNVYEQYF. The CDR3 DNA reads TGTGCCAGCAGTCGGGGGACTGACCTAAACGTGTACGAGCAGTACTTC. The chain couples TRBV28 to TRBJ2-5, with a weak D call TRBD2 (6 bases). The closer fit of TRBJ2-7 to the DNA end suggests the J call may be wrong. Germline V gives CDR1 MDHEN, CDR2 SYDVKM. The CDR3 consists of 16 residues.

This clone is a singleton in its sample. The CDR3 protein is CASSQDLGGDTEAFF. CDR3 DNA: TGCGCCAGCAGCCAAGATCTAGGGGGGGACACTGAAGCTTTCTTT. The chain has TRBV4-1 and TRBJ1-1, with a weak D call TRBD1 (6 bases). V shed 0 bases and J shed 3 bases, with 11 bases lying between them. Germline lookup yields CDR1 MGHRA and CDR2 YSYEKL. The CDR3 is 15 residues long.

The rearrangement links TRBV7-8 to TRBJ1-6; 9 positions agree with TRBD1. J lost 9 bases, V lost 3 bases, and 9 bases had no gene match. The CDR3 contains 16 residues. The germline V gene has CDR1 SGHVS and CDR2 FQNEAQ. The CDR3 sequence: CASSFAGTGRRSPLHF. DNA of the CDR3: TGTGCCAGCAGCTTCGCCGGGACAGGGCGACGTTCACCCCTCCACTTT.

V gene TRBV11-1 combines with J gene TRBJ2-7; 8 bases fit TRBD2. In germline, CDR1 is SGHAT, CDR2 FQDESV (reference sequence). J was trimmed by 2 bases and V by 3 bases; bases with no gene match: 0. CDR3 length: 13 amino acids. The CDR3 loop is CASSFGGAYEQYF. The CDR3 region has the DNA TGTGCCAGCAGCTTCGGGGGGGCCTACGAGCAGTACTTC.

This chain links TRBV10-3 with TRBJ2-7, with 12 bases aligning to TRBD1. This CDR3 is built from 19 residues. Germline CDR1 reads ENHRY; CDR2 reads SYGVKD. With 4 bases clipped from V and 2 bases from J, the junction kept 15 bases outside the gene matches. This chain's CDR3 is CAISAAGTGGAGLPYEQYF. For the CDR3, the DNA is TGTGCCATCAGTGCAGCCGGGACAGGGGGCGCGGGACTACCCTACGAGCAGTACTTC.

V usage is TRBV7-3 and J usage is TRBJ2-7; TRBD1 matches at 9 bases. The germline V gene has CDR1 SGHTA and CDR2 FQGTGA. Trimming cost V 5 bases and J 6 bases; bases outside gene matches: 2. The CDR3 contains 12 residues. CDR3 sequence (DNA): TGTGCCAGCAGCCCGACAGGGGGCGAGCAGTACTTC. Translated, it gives CASSPTGGEQYF. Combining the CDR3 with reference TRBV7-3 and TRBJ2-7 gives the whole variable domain GAGVSQTPSNKVTEKGKYVELRCDPISGHTALYWYRQSLGQGPEFLIYFQGTGAADDSGLPNDRFFAVRPEGSVSTLKIQRTERGDSAVYLCASSPTGGEQYFGPGTRLTVT.

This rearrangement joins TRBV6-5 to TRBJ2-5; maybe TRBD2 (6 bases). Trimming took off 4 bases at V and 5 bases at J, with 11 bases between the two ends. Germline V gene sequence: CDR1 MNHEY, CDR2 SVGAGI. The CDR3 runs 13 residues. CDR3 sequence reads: CASSSGGEETQYF. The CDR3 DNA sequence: TGTGCCAGCAGTTCCGGAGGGGAGGAGACCCAGTACTTC.